A single sample gave rise to the 26 T cell receptor beta chains below, sequenced in a study of memory CD4+ T cells and cytomegalovirus serostatus. Single viable CD3+CD4+CD8-CD45RO+ cells were sorted as the memory CD4+ T cells. This table comes from immunoSEQ multiplex PCR, and its TCRdb copy is limited to in-frame clones, with some not included. Of around 32,000 clones listed, about 76% are singletons. The sample was memory CD4+ T cells from blood. Every receptor here comes from an adult in good health and CMV-seronegative. Some clones in this sample may be carry-over from other donors' samples.

The chain has TRBV12-5 and TRBJ1-1, with a tentative D call TRBD1 (5 bases). V lost 1 base and J lost 4, with 13 bases in between. Germline values: CDR1 LGHNT, CDR2 FRNRAP. The CDR3 totals 15 residues. DNA for the CDR3: TGTGCTAGTGGTTTGGGGCCATCAGGGCTCACTGAAGCTTTCTTT. Translated: CASGLGPSGLTEAFF.

V usage is TRBV27 and J usage is TRBJ1-1; TRBD1 aligns across 7 bases. Per the germline V gene, CDR1 is MNHEY and CDR2 is SMNVEV (reference sequence). The length of the CDR3 is 13 residues. The V and J ends lost 2 bases and 6 bases, in that order; junction bases with no gene match: 3. CDR3 protein: CASSLRDSPEAFF. DNA of the CDR3: TGTGCCAGCAGTTTAAGGGACAGTCCTGAAGCTTTCTTT.

The chain couples TRBV5-1 to TRBJ2-3; TRBD1 matches at 9 bases. CDR1 SGHRS and CDR2 YFSETQ come from the germline V gene. V dropped 3 bases and J dropped 4; count of bases not matched to a gene: 3. This CDR3 is built from 14 residues. The CDR3: CASSWDRAADTQYF. CDR3 nucleotide sequence: TGCGCCAGCAGCTGGGACAGGGCGGCAGATACGCAGTATTTT.

The V gene is TRBV10-3, the J gene TRBJ2-5; 9 positions agree with TRBD1. CDR3 length: 16 residues. Unmatched junction bases numbered 9, after V lost 3 bases and J lost 4 bases. The germline gives CDR1 ENHRY, CDR2 SYGVKD. The CDR3 nucleotides are TGTGCCATCAGTGACCCGGACAGGGGAAGGACAGAGACCCAGTACTTC. Translating gives CAISDPDRGRTETQYF.

This clone was detected only once. The chain combines TRBV6-1 with TRBJ2-2; D might be TRBD2 (5 bases). Trimming removed 6 bases at V and 6 bases at J, with 17 bases between. This CDR3 is built from 15 residues. The germline V gene has CDR1 MNHNS and CDR2 SASEGT. CDR3 sequence (DNA): TGTGCCAGCAGGAGGGCCAATCCCCCCTCCGGGGAGCTGTTTTTT. This sequence encodes CASRRANPPSGELFF.

Written as DNA, the CDR3 is TGTGCCAGCAGCCCAGGGCCGAATTTGAACACTGAAGCTTTCTTT. It translates to CASSPGPNLNTEAFF. The genes are TRBV7-2 and TRBJ1-1, with a possible D match to TRBD1 (5 bases). V was cut by 5 bases and J by 0 bases, with 13 bases left in between. From germline, CDR1 is SGHTA and CDR2 FQGNSA. The CDR3 totals 15 residues.

The genes are TRBV7-8 and TRBJ2-7; D might be TRBD1 or TRBD2, each matching 5 bases. Trimming removed 6 bases from V and 0 bases from J, with 12 bases in between. CDR3 length: 14 residues. Per the germline V gene, CDR1 is SGHVS and CDR2 is FQNEAQ. The CDR3 sequence is CASRPSGGSYEQYF. CDR3 sequence (DNA): TGTGCCAGCAGACCCAGTGGGGGCTCCTACGAGCAGTACTTC.

J is TRBJ1-1 and V is TRBV5-1; D possibly corresponds to TRBD1 (6 bases). The CDR3 totals 16 residues. V lost 0 bases and J 0 bases, leaving 12 bases between the germline ends. CDR1 SGHRS and CDR2 YFSETQ come from the germline V gene. In DNA form, the CDR3 reads TGCGCCAGCAGCTTGGCGGGGGACAACATGAACACTGAAGCTTTCTTT. As protein: CASSLAGDNMNTEAFF.

The V call is TRBV29-1, the J call TRBJ2-1; D assignment may be TRBD1 or TRBD2 (5 bases each). The germline V gene has CDR1 SQVTM and CDR2 ANQGSEA. The CDR3 extends over 13 amino acids. V was pared by 4 bases and J by 4 bases, with 11 bases between. The CDR3 loop is CSVGTGGYNEQFF. CDR3 nucleotides: TGCAGCGTTGGAACAGGCGGGTACAATGAGCAGTTCTTC.

The chain uses TRBV5-1 and TRBJ2-3, with 11 bases lining up with TRBD2. The germline V gene has CDR1 SGHRS and CDR2 YFSETQ. The ends lost 4 bases at V and 3 bases at J; junction bases unmatched: 7. The CDR3 covers 16 residues. In nucleotides, the CDR3 is TGCGCCAGCAGCCAGGGACTAGCGGCATGGACAGATACGCAGTATTTT. Translating gives CASSQGLAAWTDTQYF.

The chain has TRBV9 and TRBJ1-3; D remains unclear. V was trimmed by 0 bases and J by 2 bases, leaving 9 bases between them. This CDR3 has 15 residues. Germline CDR1 SGDLS, CDR2 YYNGEE. CDR3: CASSVGVTTGNTIYF. CDR3 bases: TGTGCCAGCAGCGTAGGGGTCACAACTGGAAACACCATATATTTT.

J is TRBJ1-1 and V is TRBV15; 7 bases map to TRBD1. The CDR3 extends over 14 amino acids. V lost 5 bases and J lost 6; bases outside the gene matches: 9. Germline assignment: CDR1 LNHNV and CDR2 YYDKDF (reference sequence). CDR3 nucleotide sequence: TGTGCCACCAGCGCCCAACAGGGGTTCGCTGAAGCTTTCTTT. The encoded protein is CATSAQQGFAEAFF.

The genes are TRBV11-2 and TRBJ1-2; D remains ambiguous. CDR1 is SGHAT and CDR2 is FQNNGV in the germline V gene. The ends were cut back, 0 bases at V and 7 bases at J, with 9 bases in the middle. This CDR3 is built from 13 residues. CDR3 amino acids: CASSLEPGSGYTF. Written as DNA, the CDR3 is TGTGCCAGCAGCTTAGAGCCAGGAAGTGGCTACACCTTC.

This clone was detected only once. CDR3 coding DNA: TGCGCCAGCAGCCCCCAGGCCCTGGACACTGAAGCTTTCTTT. Translation: CASSPQALDTEAFF. The chain couples TRBV5-1 to TRBJ1-1; D is uncertain. Looked up from germline, CDR1 is SGHRS and CDR2 is YFSETQ. The CDR3 contains 14 residues. V was clipped by 4 bases and J by 3 bases, with 13 bases between them.

The chain recombines TRBV18 with TRBJ2-2; tentatively, D is TRBD1 (7 bases). The germline V and J ends were trimmed by 4 bases and 6 bases, with 15 bases remaining between them. Germline values: CDR1 KGHSH, CDR2 LQKENI. This CDR3 spans 15 amino acids. In DNA form, the CDR3 reads TGTGCCAGCTCACGAGGAGGGGGCGACGCCGGGGAGCTGTTTTTT. Translated: CASSRGGGDAGELFF.

The chain has TRBV30 and TRBJ1-5; D gene ambiguous. With 0 bases removed from V and 0 bases from J, the gap between germline ends came to 6 bases. Germline CDR1 reads GTSNPN; CDR2 reads SVGIG (reference sequence). The CDR3 consists of 14 residues. CDR3 region: CAWSVSSSNQPQHF. The CDR3 bases are TGTGCCTGGAGTGTCTCCAGTAGCAATCAGCCCCAGCATTTT.

The chain uses TRBV5-6 and TRBJ2-1, with no clear D. Trimming took 1 base from V and 10 from J, leaving 15 bases between them. Germline V gene data show CDR1 as SGHDT and CDR2 as YYEEEE. The CDR3 has 14 residues. The CDR3 loop reads CASSLLNIQAEQFF. Written as DNA, the CDR3 is TGTGCCAGCAGCTTGTTAAACATTCAGGCCGAGCAGTTCTTC.

This chain links TRBV19 with TRBJ2-2; no definite D call. Germline V gives CDR1 LNHDA, CDR2 SQIVND (reference sequence). The germline V and J ends were trimmed by 5 bases and 7 bases, with 8 bases remaining between them. This CDR3 is 12 amino acids long. The CDR3 protein is CASSLIHGELFF. The DNA for the CDR3 is TGTGCCAGTAGTTTGATCCACGGGGAGCTGTTTTTT.

The chain carries TRBV28 and TRBJ1-5; 9 bases match TRBD1. This CDR3 is 11 amino acids long. Germline values: CDR1 MDHEN, CDR2 SYDVKM. Trimming took 7 bases from V and 13 from J; bases not matched to a gene: 5. The CDR3 here is CASNPGTGQHF. DNA of the CDR3: TGTGCCAGCAACCCCGGGACAGGGCAGCATTTT.

V usage is TRBV30 and J usage is TRBJ2-3, with D possibly matching TRBD2 (6 bases). Germline assignment: CDR1 GTSNPN and CDR2 SVGIG (reference sequence). V shed 8 bases and J shed 2 bases, with 20 bases lying between them. The CDR3 is made up of 15 amino acids. This chain's CDR3 is CAQRHWAGPTDTQYF. DNA of the CDR3: TGTGCCCAAAGACACTGGGCGGGGCCCACAGATACGCAGTATTTT.

This clone is a singleton in its sample. J is TRBJ2-7 and V is TRBV6-5; TRBD1 matches at 7 bases. Germline assignment: CDR1 MNHEY and CDR2 SVGAGI. Germline trimming cut 6 bases from V and 6 bases from J; bases unmatched to any gene: 8. The CDR3 has 13 residues. The CDR3 bases are TGTGCCAGCAGACGGACACAGGGGCTCGAGCAGTACTTC. It yields the protein CASRRTQGLEQYF.

The V gene is TRBV30, the J gene TRBJ1-6, with a weak D call TRBD1 (5 bases). The CDR3 covers 19 residues. Deletions cut 0 bases from V and 7 bases from J, with 25 bases between. Germline V CDR1 and CDR2: GTSNPN, SVGIG (reference sequence). The DNA for the CDR3 is TGTGCCTGGAGTGTATTTTTCGATAAAACAGGCGCGGAGAATTCACCCCTCCACTTT. Its protein product is CAWSVFFDKTGAENSPLHF.

This clone was recorded only once. The chain couples TRBV19 to TRBJ1-2, with 8 positions matching TRBD1. Germline V gene lookup returns CDR1 LNHDA and CDR2 SQIVND (reference sequence). V was pared by 7 bases and J by 7 bases, with 11 bases of the junction left unmatched. This CDR3 contains 14 residues. CDR3 DNA sequence: TGTGCCAGTATCGCACAGGGGGAAGGGAGTGGCTACACCTTC. Protein: CASIAQGEGSGYTF.

This chain links TRBV5-4 with TRBJ2-7; a possible D gene is TRBD2 (6 bases). The V gene's germline CDR1 is SGHNT and CDR2 YYREEE (reference sequence). Trimming removed 0 bases at V and 3 bases at J, with 10 bases between. This CDR3 has 14 amino acids. The CDR3 spells CASSLEKTSYEQYF. The CDR3 DNA is TGTGCCAGCAGCTTGGAGAAGACTAGCTACGAGCAGTACTTC.

V gene TRBV28 combines with J gene TRBJ1-2; no reliable D call. The V end was cut by 7 bases, the J end by 3 bases, with 9 bases between. The CDR3 has 12 amino acids. Germline-derived CDR1 and CDR2 are MDHEN and SYDVKM. CDR3 DNA sequence: TGTGCCAGCACTGGTCCAGACTATGGCTACACCTTC. Amino acid sequence: CASTGPDYGYTF.

The V call is TRBV7-2, the J call TRBJ1-6; the D gene is possibly TRBD1 (5 bases). The CDR3 loop spans 14 amino acids. V shed 0 bases and J shed 5 bases, with 5 bases lying between them. Germline V CDR1 and CDR2: SGHTA, FQGNSA. The CDR3 loop reads CASSLARDNSPLHF. In DNA, the CDR3 is TGTGCCAGCAGCTTAGCCAGGGATAATTCACCCCTCCACTTT.